One and the same sample provided the 2 T cell receptor beta chains below, sequenced in a study of neoadjuvant anti-PD-1 for oral cavity cancer (dated by TCRdb to the early 2020s). The library was prepared using the immunoSEQ multiplex PCR assay. Here the immuneACCESS table is served through TCRdb, limited to in-frame sequences with V and J called. Missing clones are a known gap in these copies; in checked studies unresolved V genes cover under half, and the rest lacks a known reason. The table for this sample lists around 60,000 clones; more than 65% of them were counted only once. The ten largest clones capture 2.5% to 3% of the sample. In the paper's terms, the time point label means: before neoadjuvant nivolumab. The sample in question was PBMCs, obtained before nivolumab (anti-PD-1) treatment. The receptors here all came from a person between 40 and 85 years old with oral cavity squamous cell carcinoma.

This chain joins TRBV4-1 and TRBJ1-5; D not certain. CDR1 is MGHRA, CDR2 YSYEKL, per germline. The CDR3 loop spans 15 amino acids. V shed 0 bases and J shed 6 bases, with 12 bases lying between them. CDR3 region: CASSQDSKGGQPQHF. The CDR3 nucleotides are TGCGCCAGCAGCCAAGATTCGAAGGGTGGTCAGCCCCAGCATTTT.

V and J are TRBV7-9 and TRBJ2-2; a weak D match, TRBD2 (5 bases). Germline loops: CDR1 SEHNR, CDR2 FQNEAQ (reference sequence). The V end was cut by 2 bases, the J end by 4 bases, with 8 bases between. The CDR3 covers 14 residues. The DNA of the CDR3 is TGTGCCAGCAGCTTAAGCGGTATCACCGGGGAGCTGTTTTTT. Its protein is CASSLSGITGELFF.